The subject of this entry is one TCR beta chain. It was with 60 Vbeta and 13 Jbeta primers that the PCR ran. TCRdb's table, derived via immunoSEQ multiplex PCR, lists solely in-frame clones and lacks some. The table lists some 190,000 clones, around 83% of them singletons. This specimen comes from a study of cytomegalovirus exposure and HLA in healthy donors. This CDR3 has 14 amino acids. CDR1 and CDR2 (germline): SGDLS, YYNGEE. The germline V and J ends were trimmed by 1 base and 0 bases, with 8 bases remaining between them. The chain has TRBV9 and TRBJ2-7; TRBD1 might be the D (6 bases). This TCR derives from a man between 35 and 55 years old in good health and CMV-seropositive. The sample taken for sequencing was PBMCs. CDR3 DNA sequence: TGTGCCAGCAGCGTAACAGGGACCTCCTACGAGCAGTACTTC. Encoded protein: CASSVTGTSYEQYF.